The 14 T cell receptor beta chains below come from one sample, sequenced in a study of blood T cell repertoires in COVID-19. The data were produced by immunoSEQ multiplex PCR, yet TCRdb's version contains in-frame clones alone and is incomplete. The table lists some 57,000 clones, more than 90% of them singletons, with around 6.5% in the top ten. The source material was peripheral blood. Every receptor here comes from a man aged 50 to 59 with active COVID-19.

The V call is TRBV2, the J call TRBJ2-1; 7 bases are shared with TRBD1. The V gene's germline CDR1 is SNHLY and CDR2 FYNNEI. The ends lost 6 bases at V and 6 bases at J; junction bases unmatched: 8. CDR3 length: 14 amino acids. CDR3 DNA: TGTGCCAGCAGAGCTAGACAGGGTATCAATGAGCAGTTCTTC. As protein: CASRARQGINEQFF. The full variable domain, with the rest looked up from reference TRBV2 and TRBJ2-1, is EPEVTQTPSHQVTQMGQEVILRCVPISNHLYFYWYRQILGQKVEFLVSFYNNEISEKSEIFDDQFSVERPDGSNFTLKIRSTKLEDSAMYFCASRARQGINEQFFGPGTRLTVL.

The chain uses TRBV6-1 and TRBJ2-1; 8 bases fit TRBD2. V was clipped by 5 bases and J by 9 bases; unmatched bases: 6. Germline CDR1 reads MNHNS; CDR2 reads SASEGT. CDR3 size: 13 residues. CDR3 sequence reads: CASSYVSGSEQFF. The CDR3 DNA is TGTGCCAGCAGTTATGTAAGCGGGAGTGAGCAGTTCTTC.

This clone is a singleton in its sample. In DNA form, the CDR3 reads TGTGCCAGCAGACCTCTTTGGGCCGAGGAAGGGACACTTCCCTACGAGCAGTACTTC. This codes for CASRPLWAEEGTLPYEQYF. The V and J genes are TRBV7-8 and TRBJ2-7; weak D call: TRBD1 (6 bases). The germline V gene has CDR1 SGHVS and CDR2 FQNEAQ. The V end was cut by 6 bases, the J end by 2 bases, with 29 bases between. This CDR3 has 19 amino acids.

This chain joins TRBV6-6 and TRBJ2-3; 9 positions agree with TRBD2. There are 16 residues in the CDR3. V lost 5 bases, J lost 2 bases, and 8 bases stayed unmatched. In germline, CDR1 is MNHNY, CDR2 SVGAGI (reference sequence). The CDR3 coding sequence is TGTGCCAGCAGTGTAGGGTCTAGCGGGAACACAGATACGCAGTATTTT. Translation gives CASSVGSSGNTDTQYF.

This sequence joins TRBV5-1 and TRBJ2-3, with TRBD2 matching 7 bases. The V segment lost 4 bases and the J segment 5 bases; nucleotides outside the gene matches: 13. Germline CDR1 reads SGHRS; CDR2 reads YFSETQ. CDR3 length equals 16 residues. The DNA of the CDR3 is TGCGCCAGCAGCCCACTCGGGAGCGGGGCACTAGATACGCAGTATTTT. This translates into CASSPLGSGALDTQYF.

This chain connects TRBV6-2 or TRBV6-3 to TRBJ2-5, with 8 nucleotides matching TRBD2. V was clipped by 1 base and J by 2 bases; unmatched bases: 3. This CDR3 spans 15 amino acids. Germline CDR1 reads MNHEY; CDR2 reads SVGEGT. In nucleotides, the CDR3 is TGTGCCAGCAGTTACTTGCGGGGGGCACAAGAGACCCAGTACTTC. The encoded protein is CASSYLRGAQETQYF.

This chain links TRBV5-1 with TRBJ2-1, with 14 bases aligning to TRBD2. Trimming cost V 4 bases and J 5 bases; bases outside gene matches: 8. This CDR3 is 17 amino acids long. The V gene's germline CDR1 is SGHRS and CDR2 YFSETQ. The CDR3 here is CASSTGTSGRGNNEQFF. The DNA of the CDR3 is TGCGCCAGCAGCACCGGGACTAGCGGGAGAGGGAACAATGAGCAGTTCTTC.

The chain uses TRBV7-2 and TRBJ2-3; 8 nucleotides agree with TRBD1. Germline loops: CDR1 SGHTA, CDR2 FQGNSA. This CDR3 is 16 amino acids long. J was trimmed by 4 bases and V by 5 bases; bases with no gene match: 11. The CDR3: CASSPYRGATADTQYF. CDR3 bases: TGTGCCAGCAGCCCCTACAGGGGGGCGACCGCAGATACGCAGTATTTT. The variable domain in full, completed from reference TRBV7-2 and TRBJ2-3, reads GAGVSQSPSNKVTEKGKDVELRCDPISGHTALYWYRQSLGQGLEFLIYFQGNSAPDKSGLPSDRFSAERTGGSVSTLTIQRTQQEDSAVYLCASSPYRGATADTQYFGPGTRLTVL.

The CDR3 coding sequence is TGTGCCAGCAGTCCTTGGGGGGTTCTGGACACTGAAGCTTTCTTT. Its translation: CASSPWGVLDTEAFF. V and J are TRBV2 and TRBJ1-1, with TRBD1 as a possible D gene (5 bases). The CDR3 runs 15 residues. Germline-derived CDR1 and CDR2 are SNHLY and FYNNEI. Trimming pared 5 bases from V and 3 bases from J, leaving 16 bases between.

CDR3 in amino acids: CASSLVALSPDTQYF. The CDR3 DNA sequence: TGTGCCAGCAGCTTAGTAGCCCTTAGTCCAGATACGCAGTATTTT. The chain recombines TRBV11-2 with TRBJ2-3; D unclear. The CDR3 covers 15 residues. Germline CDR1 is SGHAT and CDR2 is FQNNGV. Trimming took 1 base from V and 4 from J, leaving 12 bases between them.

The CDR3 DNA sequence: TGTGCCAGCAGCTCCTACGGGGAGACCCAGTACTTC. Its translation: CASSSYGETQYF. V and J are TRBV7-8 and TRBJ2-5; D gene unclear. The germline CDR1 and CDR2 sequences are SGHVS and FQNEAQ. The CDR3 is 12 amino acids. Trimming removed 4 bases at V and 5 bases at J, with 8 bases between.

The chain uses TRBV11-2 and TRBJ2-1, with TRBD2 matching 10 bases. Germline CDR1 is SGHAT and CDR2 is FQNNGV. The CDR3 spans 14 residues. V shed 8 bases, J shed 7 bases, and the junction held 8 bases outside the gene matches. CDR3 protein: CASPASGSNNEQFF. The CDR3 region has the DNA TGTGCCAGCCCAGCTAGCGGGAGTAATAATGAGCAGTTCTTC.

In DNA, the CDR3 is TGTGCCAGCAGTCAAGGCGGAAGCTCCTATAATTCACCCCTCCACTTT. This sequence encodes CASSQGGSSYNSPLHF. This sequence joins TRBV28 and TRBJ1-6; no firm D call. Germline values: CDR1 MDHEN, CDR2 SYDVKM. This CDR3 comprises 16 residues. The V and J ends lost 5 bases and 0 bases respectively, with 11 bases between them.

The chain uses TRBV5-1 and TRBJ1-2; D is possibly TRBD1 (6 bases). The CDR3 is 15 residues long. From germline, CDR1 is SGHRS and CDR2 YFSETQ. Trimming took 2 bases from V and 4 from J, leaving 15 bases between them. The DNA for the CDR3 is TGCGCCAGCAGCTTCCGTCCTGAGACAGGCTATGGCTACACCTTC. This encodes CASSFRPETGYGYTF.